These T cell receptor beta chains were read from a single sample in a study of blood T cell repertoires in COVID-19. Sequencing used immunoSEQ multiplex PCR; TCRdb keeps in-frame clones, though not all of them. The data hold fewer than 40,000 clones, with 89% observed a single time. The material sequenced was peripheral blood. These TCRs come from a human donor in a cohort sampled during active COVID-19. Each CDR3 is given with its conserved first and last residue. A D gene is named only where the DNA matches it firmly. Rows may omit the clone size; those that give it use once, few, many or a size class.

v_call	j_call	clone_size	d_call	cdr3_nt	cdr3_aa
TRBV6-2/TRBV6-3	TRBJ1-1	NA	NA	TGTGCCAGCAGTTACTCGATTGGCAGGGAAGCTTTCTTT	CASSYSIGREAFF
TRBV4-1	TRBJ2-7	NA	TRBD1	TGCGCCAGCAGCCCCCAACAGGGGAAAGGGACCTACGAGCAGTACTTC	CASSPQQGKGTYEQYF
TRBV9	TRBJ2-3	NA	TRBD2	TGTGCCAGCAGCGTGGGACTAGCGGAGCACACAGATACGCAGTATTTT	CASSVGLAEHTDTQYF
TRBV27	TRBJ1-2	NA	TRBD1	TGTGCCAGCAGTTTATCCCGGACAGGGACCTATGGCTACACCTTC	CASSLSRTGTYGYTF
TRBV4-1	TRBJ2-2	NA	TRBD1	TGCGCCAGCAGCCAAGAACAGGGGGGATTACAAACCGGGGAGCTGTTTTTT	CASSQEQGGLQTGELFF
TRBV5-1	TRBJ2-5	NA	TRBD1	TGCGCCAGCAGCCCCCAGACAGGGGGGGAGACCCAGTACTTC	CASSPQTGGETQYF
TRBV27	TRBJ2-7	NA	NA	TGTGCCAGCAGTTTATCCACAGAGTACGAGCAGTACTTC	CASSLSTEYEQYF
TRBV4-1	TRBJ1-4	few	NA	TGCGCCAGCAGACCTAGCGGGGGTAATGAAAAACTGTTTTTT	CASRPSGGNEKLFF
TRBV28	TRBJ2-7	NA	TRBD2	TGTGCCAGCAGTTTAAGCGGGAGGACCTACGAGCAGTACTTC	CASSLSGRTYEQYF
TRBV19	TRBJ1-5	NA	TRBD1	TGTGCCAGTACCTCGGGACAGGGTAATCAGCCCCAGCATTTT	CASTSGQGNQPQHF
TRBV29-1	TRBJ2-1	NA	NA	TGCAGCGTCAGCGGGACAGGACTCCCGAGCTCCTACAATGAGCAGTTCTTC	CSVSGTGLPSSYNEQFF
TRBV7-2	TRBJ2-6	few	NA	TGTGCCAGCAGCCAGGGCCTCTCTGGGGCCAACGTCCTGACTTTC	CASSQGLSGANVLTF
TRBV30	TRBJ1-2	NA	TRBD1	TGTGCCTGGGGAAACAGGGGACCCCCTCATGGCTACACCTTC	CAWGNRGPPHGYTF
TRBV10-2	TRBJ1-1	NA	NA	TGCGCCAGCAGGCCCATTCAGCAGGGTGAAGCTTTCTTT	CASRPIQQGEAFF
TRBV10-1	TRBJ2-1	NA	NA	TGCGCCAGCAGTGAGACGACATCGGTGCATGAGCAGTTCTTC	CASSETTSVHEQFF
TRBV7-2	TRBJ2-3	NA	NA	TGTGCCAGTGGCCCTGGGGGGACAGATACGCAGTATTTT	CASGPGGTDTQYF
TRBV4-1	TRBJ2-1	NA	TRBD1	TGCGCCAGCAGCCAAGATGAGGGGGCCTCTTACAATGAGCAGTTCTTC	CASSQDEGASYNEQFF
TRBV2	TRBJ1-6	NA	NA	TGTGCCAGCAGCAGGGACACCTATAATTCACCCCTCCACTTT	CASSRDTYNSPLHF
TRBV6-5	TRBJ2-7	NA	TRBD1	TGTGCCAGCAGTTACCGCGACAGGGGGCTCTACGAGCAGTACTTC	CASSYRDRGLYEQYF
TRBV6-6	TRBJ1-2	NA	NA	TGTGCCAGCAGTTACTCGAAGGGGAACTATGGCTACACCTTC	CASSYSKGNYGYTF
TRBV4-1	TRBJ2-3	NA	NA	TGCGCCAGCAGCCAAGGGACAAAAGGTGGTACAGATACGCAGTATTTT	CASSQGTKGGTDTQYF
TRBV28	TRBJ1-2	NA	NA	TGTGCCAGCAGGCCGGGACAACTATGGGGCTACACCTTC	CASRPGQLWGYTF
TRBV7-2	TRBJ2-7	NA	TRBD2	TGTGCCAGCAGCTTCGGGACTAGCACGGTCGAGCAGTACTTC	CASSFGTSTVEQYF
TRBV5-4	TRBJ1-6	once	TRBD1	TGTGCCAGCAGCCCGGGGGGGGACAGGGATTCACCCCTCCACTTT	CASSPGGDRDSPLHF
TRBV4-1	TRBJ1-5	NA	NA	TGCGCCAGCAGCCAAGATCTTCATCAGGGGTCAGGGCAGCCCCAGCATTTT	CASSQDLHQGSGQPQHF
TRBV18	TRBJ2-1	NA	TRBD2	TGTGCCAGCTCAGCCACTAGCGGCCCGCAGTTCTTC	CASSATSGPQFF
TRBV21-1	TRBJ2-7	NA	NA	TGTGCCAGGGCGAGGACTTCCGGGACAGGGGGGAGCGAGCAGTACTTC	CARARTSGTGGSEQYF
TRBV7-9	TRBJ1-1	NA	NA	TGTGCCAGCAGTCCCCGGGGGAACACTGAAGCTTTCTTT	CASSPRGNTEAFF
TRBV9	TRBJ1-1	NA	TRBD1	TGTGCCAGCAGCGCCGGGGACAGGGAATTGGCTTTCTTT	CASSAGDRELAFF
TRBV9	TRBJ1-2	NA	NA	TGTGCCAGCACCCCGGGGATCGAGAACTATGGCTACACCTTC	CASTPGIENYGYTF
TRBV3-1/TRBV3-2	TRBJ2-7	NA	NA	TGTGCCAGCAGCCAAGAGTCCCTCGTTTTGGAGCAGTACTTC	CASSQESLVLEQYF
TRBV19	TRBJ2-1	NA	TRBD1	TGTGCCAGTAGCGCGCCGGGACAGCGAACCGCGCGGTTCTTC	CASSAPGQRTARFF
TRBV3-1/TRBV3-2	TRBJ2-1	NA	NA	TGTGCCAGCAGCCAAATCCTTCAAAGGGGGGGCCTTTACAATGAGCAGTTCTTC	CASSQILQRGGLYNEQFF
TRBV6-6	TRBJ2-7	few	TRBD1	TGTGCCAGCAGTGCCACCGGGACAGGGGGTTCTTACGAGCAGTACTTC	CASSATGTGGSYEQYF
TRBV10-3	TRBJ1-5	NA	TRBD1	TGTGCCATCTCTGCGGGACAGGGCTACAATCAGCCCCAGCATTTT	CAISAGQGYNQPQHF
TRBV6-5	TRBJ1-5	NA	TRBD1	TGTGCCAGCAGCATTACAGGGGGCAATCAGCCCCAGCATTTT	CASSITGGNQPQHF
TRBV9	TRBJ2-1	NA	TRBD2	TGTGCCAGCAGTAGCGGGGCTTATTCCTACAATGAGCAGTTCTTC	CASSSGAYSYNEQFF
TRBV5-6	TRBJ1-1	NA	NA	TGTGCCAGCGGCCGGGACATCGGCACTGAAGCTTTCTTT	CASGRDIGTEAFF
TRBV3-1/TRBV3-2	TRBJ1-6	NA	TRBD1	TGTGCCAGCAGCCGCGAAGGGACAGGGTTTTCACCCCTCCACTTT	CASSREGTGFSPLHF
TRBV2	TRBJ1-3	NA	TRBD1	TGTGCCAGCAGGCTAAACAGGGGGACCTCTGGAAACACCATATATTTT	CASRLNRGTSGNTIYF